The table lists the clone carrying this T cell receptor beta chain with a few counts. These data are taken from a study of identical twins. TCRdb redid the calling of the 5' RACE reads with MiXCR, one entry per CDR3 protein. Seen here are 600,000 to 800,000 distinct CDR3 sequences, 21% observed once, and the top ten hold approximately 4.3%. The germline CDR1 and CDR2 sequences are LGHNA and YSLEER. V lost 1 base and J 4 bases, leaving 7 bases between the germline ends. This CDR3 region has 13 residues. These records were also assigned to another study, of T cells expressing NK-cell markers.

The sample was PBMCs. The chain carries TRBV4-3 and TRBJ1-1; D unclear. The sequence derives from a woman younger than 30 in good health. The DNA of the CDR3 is TGCGCCAGCAGCCAAGGCTCGATCACTGAAGCTTTCTTT. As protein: CASSQGSITEAFF.